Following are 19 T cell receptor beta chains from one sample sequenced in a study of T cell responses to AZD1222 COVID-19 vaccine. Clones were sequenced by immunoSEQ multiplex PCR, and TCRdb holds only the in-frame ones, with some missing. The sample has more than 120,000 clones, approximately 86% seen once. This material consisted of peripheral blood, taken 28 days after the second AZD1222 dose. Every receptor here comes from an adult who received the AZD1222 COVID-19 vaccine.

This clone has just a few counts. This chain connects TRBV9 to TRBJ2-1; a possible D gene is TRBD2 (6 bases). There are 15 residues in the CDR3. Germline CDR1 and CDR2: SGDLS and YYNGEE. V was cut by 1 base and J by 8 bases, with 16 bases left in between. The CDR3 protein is CASSVSLASNYEQFF. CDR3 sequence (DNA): TGTGCCAGCAGCGTATCGCTAGCGAGCAACTATGAGCAGTTCTTC. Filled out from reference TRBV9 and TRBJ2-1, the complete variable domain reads DSGVTQTPKHLITATGQRVTLRCSPRSGDLSVYWYQQSLDQGLQFLIQYYNGEERAKGNILERFSAQQFPDLHSELNLSSLELGDSALYFCASSVSLASNYEQFFGPGTRLTVL.

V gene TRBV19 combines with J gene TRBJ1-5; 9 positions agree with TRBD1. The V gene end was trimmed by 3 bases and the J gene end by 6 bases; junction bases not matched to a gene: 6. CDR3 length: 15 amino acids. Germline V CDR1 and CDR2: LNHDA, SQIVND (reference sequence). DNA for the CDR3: TGTGCCAGTAGTATCGGGACAGGGTTTGTTCAGCCCCAGCATTTT. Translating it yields CASSIGTGFVQPQHF.

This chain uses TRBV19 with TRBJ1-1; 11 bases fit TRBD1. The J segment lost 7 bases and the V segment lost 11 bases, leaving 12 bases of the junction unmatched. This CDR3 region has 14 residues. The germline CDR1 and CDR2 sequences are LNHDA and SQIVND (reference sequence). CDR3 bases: TGTGCCTCCACGGACAGGGGGCGGTTCATTGAAGCTTTCTTT. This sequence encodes CASTDRGRFIEAFF.

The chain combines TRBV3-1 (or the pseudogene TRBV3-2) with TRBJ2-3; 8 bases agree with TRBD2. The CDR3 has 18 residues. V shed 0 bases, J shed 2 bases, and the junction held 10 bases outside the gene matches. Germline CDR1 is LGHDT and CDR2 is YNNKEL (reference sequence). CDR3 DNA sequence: TGTGCCAGCAGCCAAGAAGGAGTAGCGGGGAGGTCCACAGATACGCAGTATTTT. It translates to CASSQEGVAGRSTDTQYF.

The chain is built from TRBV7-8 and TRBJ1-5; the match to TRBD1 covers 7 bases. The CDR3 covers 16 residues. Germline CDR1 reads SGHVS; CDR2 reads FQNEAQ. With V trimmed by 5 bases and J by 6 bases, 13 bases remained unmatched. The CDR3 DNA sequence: TGTGCCAGCAGCCGACAGGGAACCCCCGAGAGTCAGCCCCAGCATTTT. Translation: CASSRQGTPESQPQHF. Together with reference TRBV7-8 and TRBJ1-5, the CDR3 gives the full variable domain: GAGVSQSPRYKVAKRGQDVALRCDPISGHVSLFWYQQALGQGPEFLTYFQNEAQLDKSGLPSDRFFAERPEGSVSTLKIQRTQQEDSAVYLCASSRQGTPESQPQHFGDGTRLSIL.

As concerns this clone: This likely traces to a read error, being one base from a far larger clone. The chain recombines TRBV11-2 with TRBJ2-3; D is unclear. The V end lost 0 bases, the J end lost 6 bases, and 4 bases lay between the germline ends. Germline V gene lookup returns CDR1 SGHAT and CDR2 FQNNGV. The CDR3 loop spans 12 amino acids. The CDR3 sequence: CASSLEGDTQYF. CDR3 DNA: TGTGCCAGCAGCTTAGAGGGGGATACGCAGTATTTT.

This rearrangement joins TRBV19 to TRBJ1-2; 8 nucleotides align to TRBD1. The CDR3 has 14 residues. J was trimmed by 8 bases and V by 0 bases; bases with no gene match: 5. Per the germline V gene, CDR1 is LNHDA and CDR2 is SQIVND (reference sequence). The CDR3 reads CASSIDGQGRGYTF. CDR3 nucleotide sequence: TGTGCCAGTAGTATAGACGGACAGGGTCGAGGCTACACCTTC.

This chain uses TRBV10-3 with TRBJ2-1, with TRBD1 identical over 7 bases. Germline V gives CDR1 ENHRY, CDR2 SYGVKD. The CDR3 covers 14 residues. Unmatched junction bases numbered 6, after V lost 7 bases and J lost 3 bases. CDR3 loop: CAITGTEIYNEQFF. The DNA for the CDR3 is TGTGCCATCACCGGGACAGAGATCTACAATGAGCAGTTCTTC.

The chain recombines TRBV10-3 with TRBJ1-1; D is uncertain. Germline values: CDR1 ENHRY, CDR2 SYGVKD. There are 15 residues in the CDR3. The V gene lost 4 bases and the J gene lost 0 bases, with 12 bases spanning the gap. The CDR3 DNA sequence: TGTGCCATCAGTGTTGACACGATTATGAACACTGAAGCTTTCTTT. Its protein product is CAISVDTIMNTEAFF.

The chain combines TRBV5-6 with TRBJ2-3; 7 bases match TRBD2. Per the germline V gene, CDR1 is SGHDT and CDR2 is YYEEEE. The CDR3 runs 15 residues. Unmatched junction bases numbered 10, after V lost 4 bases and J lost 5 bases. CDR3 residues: CASSLRGVGEDTQYF. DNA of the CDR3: TGTGCCAGCAGCCTCCGGGGGGTCGGGGAAGATACGCAGTATTTT.

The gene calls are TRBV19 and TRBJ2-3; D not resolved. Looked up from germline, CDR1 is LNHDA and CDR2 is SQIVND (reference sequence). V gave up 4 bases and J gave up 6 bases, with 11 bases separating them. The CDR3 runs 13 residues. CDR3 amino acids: CASSTPRGDTQYF. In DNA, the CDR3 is TGTGCCAGTAGTACCCCACGAGGTGATACGCAGTATTTT.

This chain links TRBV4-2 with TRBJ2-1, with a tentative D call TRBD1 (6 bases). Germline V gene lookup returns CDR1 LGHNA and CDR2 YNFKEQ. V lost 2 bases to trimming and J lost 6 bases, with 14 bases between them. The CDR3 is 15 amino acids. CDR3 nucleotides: TGTGCCAGCAGCCAACCGCCGGGACAAGCCAATGAGCAGTTCTTC. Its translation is CASSQPPGQANEQFF.

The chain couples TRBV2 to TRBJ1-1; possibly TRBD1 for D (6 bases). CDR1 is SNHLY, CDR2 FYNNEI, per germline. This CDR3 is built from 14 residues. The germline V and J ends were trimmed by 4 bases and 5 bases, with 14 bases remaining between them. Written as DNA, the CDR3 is TGTGCCAGCAGTGGGTTGTCAGGGGAGACTGAAGCTTTCTTT. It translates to CASSGLSGETEAFF.

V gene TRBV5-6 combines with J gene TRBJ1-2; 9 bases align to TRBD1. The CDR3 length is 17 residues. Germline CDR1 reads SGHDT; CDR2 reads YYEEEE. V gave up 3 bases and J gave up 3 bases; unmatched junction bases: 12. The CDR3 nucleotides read TGTGCCAGCAGCTCCTCACAACTGGGACAGGGCTACTATGGCTACACCTTC. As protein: CASSSSQLGQGYYGYTF.

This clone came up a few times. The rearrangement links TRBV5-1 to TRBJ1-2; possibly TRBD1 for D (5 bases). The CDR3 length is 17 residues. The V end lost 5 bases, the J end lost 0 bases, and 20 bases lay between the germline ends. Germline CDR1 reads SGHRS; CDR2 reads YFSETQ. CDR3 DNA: TGCGCCAGCAGGCCGGCGGGTCAGGGCGTTACTAACTATGGCTACACCTTC. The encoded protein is CASRPAGQGVTNYGYTF.

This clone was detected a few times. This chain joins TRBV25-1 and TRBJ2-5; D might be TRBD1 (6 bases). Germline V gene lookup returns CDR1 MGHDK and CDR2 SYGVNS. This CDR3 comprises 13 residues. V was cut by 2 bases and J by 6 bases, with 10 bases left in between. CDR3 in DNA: TGTGCCAGCAGTGAAAGCAGGGGACAGACCCAGTACTTC. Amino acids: CASSESRGQTQYF.

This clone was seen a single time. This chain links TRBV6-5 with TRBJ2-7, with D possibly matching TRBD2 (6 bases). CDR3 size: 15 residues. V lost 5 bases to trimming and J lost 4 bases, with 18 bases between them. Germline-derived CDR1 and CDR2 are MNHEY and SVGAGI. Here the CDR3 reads CASSPTGTSGYEQYF. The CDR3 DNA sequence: TGTGCCAGCAGTCCAACCGGGACTTCTGGTTACGAGCAGTACTTC.

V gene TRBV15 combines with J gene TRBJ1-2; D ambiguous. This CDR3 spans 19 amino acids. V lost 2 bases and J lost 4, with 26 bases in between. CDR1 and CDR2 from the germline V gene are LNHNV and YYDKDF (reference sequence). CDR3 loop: CATSRTFLLTAKISYGYTF. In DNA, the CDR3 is TGTGCCACCAGCAGAACCTTCCTTCTCACCGCGAAGATTTCCTATGGCTACACCTTC.

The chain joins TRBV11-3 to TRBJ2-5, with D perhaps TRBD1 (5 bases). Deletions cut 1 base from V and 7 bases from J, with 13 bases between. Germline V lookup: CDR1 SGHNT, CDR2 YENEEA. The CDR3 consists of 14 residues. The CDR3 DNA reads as TGTGCCAGCAGCTTAGGTCCAACCCAGGGGACCCAGTACTTC. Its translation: CASSLGPTQGTQYF.